The rows below give T cell receptor beta chains drawn from one sample of a study of T cell repertoires in cytomegalovirus infection. TCRdb re-called the reads through MiXCR, storing one row per CDR3 protein. The profile shows about 220,000 distinct CDR3 sequences, about 39% of them singletons. These receptors have no known antigen. Source: CD8+ T cells from cultured PBMCs, taken from culture after CMV antigen stimulation. The receptor set was obtained from a human donor in good health (CMV status not recorded). Some clones in this sample may be carry-over from other donors' samples. Each CDR3 is given with its conserved first and last residue. D genes are given only for firm matches. Size is stated for part of the rows, as once, few or many counts, or as a class when the clone is expanded.

NA TRBJ1-2 NA TRBV7-4 CASSSGRLGYTF TGTGCCAGCAGCTCTGGGAGGCTTGGCTACACCTTC
NA TRBJ2-4 NA TRBV7-8 CAISIPGDGTKNIQYF TGTGCCATTTCCATTCCTGGGGATGGGACCAAAAACATTCAGTACTTC
NA TRBJ2-5 NA TRBV6-5 CASSYGSGEQETQYF TGTGCCAGCAGTTACGGTTCAGGGGAGCAAGAGACCCAGTACTTC
NA TRBJ1-2 once TRBV13 CASSYSLQGSGYTF TGTGCCAGCAGCTACTCCCTACAGGGTAGTGGCTACACCTTC
TRBD1 TRBJ2-1 few TRBV27 CASSPPSGTGPRGEQFF TGTGCCAGCAGTCCGCCTTCCGGGACAGGGCCCCGGGGTGAGCAGTTCTTC
NA TRBJ2-7 once TRBV7-6 CASSLEGPPSVEQYF TGTGCCAGCAGCTTAGAGGGACCTCCTTCGGTAGAGCAGTACTTC
TRBD2 TRBJ2-2 NA TRBV28 CASSFLLAGGLGGELFF TGTGCCAGCAGTTTCCTTCTAGCGGGAGGACTTGGCGGGGAGCTGTTTTTT
TRBD1 TRBJ2-2 few TRBV7-9 CASSSFPGQGNTGELFF TGTGCCAGCAGCTCCTTCCCCGGACAGGGGAACACCGGGGAGCTGTTTTTT
NA TRBJ2-5 NA TRBV5-1 CASSLERGEETQYF TGCGCCAGCAGCTTGGAAAGAGGGGAAGAGACCCAGTACTTC
NA TRBJ1-1 NA TRBV28 CASSSFDGDTEAFF TGTGCCAGCAGTTCCTTCGACGGGGACACTGAAGCTTTCTTT
NA TRBJ2-7 NA TRBV7-4 CASSFPKRDTYSYEQYF TGTGCCAGCAGCTTCCCCAAACGGGACACTTATTCCTACGAGCAGTACTTC
NA TRBJ2-3 many TRBV7-9 CASSPPGGGRTDTQYF TGTGCCAGCAGCCCCCCCGGAGGGGGCCGCACAGATACGCAGTATTTT
NA TRBJ2-7 NA TRBV7-6 CASSLEGAASYEQYF TGTGCCAGCAGCTTAGAGGGCGCCGCCTCCTACGAGCAGTACTTC
TRBD1 TRBJ1-1 NA TRBV7-2 CASSWTGGMNTEAFF TGTGCCAGCAGCTGGACAGGGGGCATGAACACTGAAGCTTTCTTT
NA TRBJ2-1 few TRBV24-1 CATSDLGGEGLRNEQFF TGTGCCACCAGTGATTTAGGAGGCGAGGGATTGAGGAATGAGCAGTTCTTC
TRBD1 TRBJ2-2 few TRBV4-2 CASSPGQGNTGELFF TGTGCCAGCAGCCCTGGACAGGGGAACACCGGGGAGCTGTTTTTT
TRBD2 TRBJ2-1 many TRBV14 CASSQDWTSVYNEQFF TGTGCCAGCAGCCAAGACTGGACTAGCGTTTACAATGAGCAGTTCTTC
TRBD1 TRBJ2-7 NA TRBV7-9 CASSPRDRGRTSQYSYEQYF TGTGCCAGCAGCCCGAGAGACAGGGGGCGAACTAGCCAATACTCCTACGAGCAGTACTTC
TRBD2 TRBJ2-1 NA TRBV5-1 CTSSLRLAGARSSYNEQFF TGCACCAGCAGCTTGAGACTAGCGGGAGCGAGAAGCTCCTACAATGAGCAGTTCTTC
NA TRBJ1-3 few TRBV5-6 CASSLAVSGNTIYF TGTGCCAGCAGCTTGGCCGTCTCTGGAAACACCATATATTTT
NA TRBJ1-2 NA TRBV19 CASSPAGWTRPELNYGYTF TGTGCCAGTAGCCCCGCTGGATGGACTCGCCCTGAACTTAACTATGGCTACACCTTC
TRBD1 TRBJ2-6 many TRBV7-8 CASSSTPGQGSSGANVLTF TGTGCCAGCAGCTCCACACCGGGACAGGGGAGCTCTGGGGCCAACGTCCTGACTTTC
NA TRBJ1-4 NA TRBV20-1 CSALEPTTNEKLFF TGCAGTGCCCTGGAACCAACAACTAATGAAAAACTGTTTTTT
TRBD1 TRBJ2-4 many TRBV20-1 CSARGQAGDIQYF TGCAGTGCTCGAGGACAGGCTGGGGACATTCAGTACTTC
NA TRBJ1-6 few TRBV7-6 CASSTLTESNSPLHF TGTGCCAGCAGCACCCTGACAGAGTCTAATTCACCCCTCCACTTT
NA TRBJ1-5 NA TRBV30 CAWSPGTQPQHF TGTGCCTGGAGCCCCGGGACTCAGCCCCAGCATTTT